These 5 T cell receptor beta chains share one sample of origin, sequenced in a study of beta chain features in type 1 diabetes. Reverse transcription of all isolated RNA meant that expressed TCRB transcripts were sequenced. Assay used: immunoSEQ multiplex PCR; TCRdb lists only in-frame clones, some missing. The sample consists of roughly 450,000 clones, about 14% of them appearing once. The specimen sequenced was naive CD4+ T cells from blood. The source is a man aged 30-40 years in good health.

This chain joins TRBV7-2 and TRBJ2-5; 10 bases line up with TRBD2. V lost 5 bases and J lost 3; bases outside the gene matches: 3. Germline CDR1 SGHTA, CDR2 FQGNSA. CDR3 length: 14 residues. CDR3 coding DNA: TGTGCCAGCAGCCCTAGCGGGAGCAAAGAGACCCAGTACTTC. Translating gives CASSPSGSKETQYF. Variable domain in full (rest from reference TRBV7-2 and TRBJ2-5): GAGVSQSPSNKVTEKGKDVELRCDPISGHTALYWYRQSLGQGLEFLIYFQGNSAPDKSGLPSDRFSAERTGGSVSTLTIQRTQQEDSAVYLCASSPSGSKETQYFGPGTRLLVL.

This clone was counted only a few times. The chain uses TRBV30 and TRBJ2-1; no clear D. CDR1 GTSNPN and CDR2 SVGIG come from the germline V gene (reference sequence). The V gene lost 1 base and the J gene lost 10 bases, with 14 bases spanning the gap. CDR3 length equals 13 residues. The CDR3 loop is CAWSAAPLLEQFF. For the CDR3, the DNA is TGTGCCTGGAGTGCGGCTCCCCTGCTGGAGCAGTTCTTC.

This clone occurred a few times. The chain is built from TRBV2 and TRBJ1-4, with D perhaps matching TRBD1 (6 bases). This CDR3 is 16 amino acids long. V gave up 2 bases and J gave up 0 bases, with 10 bases separating them. Germline values: CDR1 SNHLY, CDR2 FYNNEI. DNA of the CDR3: TGTGCCAGCAGTGAAACAGGGACTGCAACTAATGAAAAACTGTTTTTT. Encoded protein: CASSETGTATNEKLFF.

This clone was seen only a few times. V gene TRBV7-2 combines with J gene TRBJ1-5, with TRBD1 matching over 7 bases. The CDR3 extends over 15 amino acids. Germline V lookup: CDR1 SGHTA, CDR2 FQGNSA. Trimming removed 5 bases from V and 4 bases from J; junction bases left unmatched: 8. In nucleotides, the CDR3 is TGTGCCAGCAGCCTGGGAAGGGGGCGGAATCAGCCCCAGCATTTT. Protein: CASSLGRGRNQPQHF. The whole variable domain, filled in from reference TRBV7-2 and TRBJ1-5, reads GAGVSQSPSNKVTEKGKDVELRCDPISGHTALYWYRQSLGQGLEFLIYFQGNSAPDKSGLPSDRFSAERTGGSVSTLTIQRTQQEDSAVYLCASSLGRGRNQPQHFGDGTRLSIL.

The rearrangement joins TRBV4-1 to TRBJ2-3; the match to TRBD2 covers 8 bases. The J segment lost 2 bases and the V segment lost 4 bases, leaving 5 bases of the junction unmatched. This CDR3 spans 15 amino acids. The germline gives CDR1 MGHRA, CDR2 YSYEKL. The CDR3: CASSLLLADTDTQYF. CDR3 in DNA: TGCGCCAGCAGCCTACTACTAGCGGACACAGATACGCAGTATTTT.